This entry features one T cell receptor beta chain sequence. Its specificity is not known. One end of the junction fails to match germline, which may point to a read error. These data come from a study of identical twins' blood T cells. Regarding the study as a whole: Shared CDR3 clonotype counts tracked mainly the product of cloneset sizes. Abundant TCRbeta CDR3s overlapped more between twins than with unrelated donors.

Each TCR cDNA library carried sample-specific barcodes on both ends. One entry per CDR3 protein, called by TCRdb with MiXCR from the 5' RACE reads. This table holds 350,000 to 450,000 distinct CDR3 sequences, roughly 31% found once. Likely shared infections and vaccines: all three twin pairs were reared together. The sample consisted of PBMCs. The source is a woman aged 18 to 55 in good health.

The chain's CDR3 is CAIRNGGSTGTQYF. The CDR3, as DNA: TGTGCCATCAGGAACGGGGGGAGCACAGGTACGCAGTATTTT. The V and J genes are TRBV10-3 and TRBJ2-3; 7 nucleotides agree with TRBD2. Germline V gives CDR1 ENHRY, CDR2 SYGVKD. CDR3 length equals 14 residues.